The 18 T cell receptor beta chains presented below share a single source sample, sequenced in a study of T cell repertoires in ileal Crohn's disease (dated by TCRdb to the late 2010s). In the paper's terms, the time point label means: neoterminal ileum biopsy at postoperative endoscopy, about 6 months after surgery. Preparation of the library involved the immunoSEQ multiplex PCR assay. What TCRdb holds here is the immuneACCESS table cut down to in-frame rearrangements. Part of the clones is not present; checked against another copy, under half of the missing clones reflect an unresolved V gene, and the others are unexplained. The sample table lists approximately 14,000 clones, over 70% of them with a count of one. The top ten clonotypes cover approximately 4.5% of the sample. The sequencing input was ileal tissue. These receptors were taken from an adult with Crohn's disease.

This clone was seen more than once but under ten times. The genes are TRBV7-2 and TRBJ2-3; TRBD2 matches 7 bases. This CDR3 has 17 residues. Looked up from germline, CDR1 is SGHTA and CDR2 is FQGNSA. J gave up 2 bases and V 6 bases, and 14 bases lay outside the gene matches. CDR3 in amino acids: CASSSLLASGHTDTQYF. CDR3 in DNA: TGTGCCAGCAGTTCACTCCTGGCTAGCGGACACACAGATACGCAGTATTTT.

The chain combines TRBV29-1 with TRBJ1-3, with TRBD1 identical over 7 bases. Germline values: CDR1 SQVTM, CDR2 ANQGSEA. The CDR3 length is 17 residues. After removal of 8 bases from V and 5 bases from J, the junction contained 21 bases not matched to a gene. For the CDR3, the DNA is TGCAGCCCCAAGGGGGCTCGACAGGAGAGACTCCGAAACACCATATATTTT. It yields the protein CSPKGARQERLRNTIYF.

The chain links TRBV5-1 to TRBJ2-1; no clear D gene. Germline V CDR1 and CDR2: SGHRS, YFSETQ. This CDR3 is 14 amino acids long. V lost 3 bases and J 2 bases, leaving 9 bases between the germline ends. Here the CDR3 DNA reads TGCGCCAGCAGCTACCCTCTCACCTACAATGAGCAGTTCTTC. It specifies CASSYPLTYNEQFF.

In the case of this clone: The same CDR3 can be traced to other DNA sequences in this sample. This sequence joins TRBV4-1 and TRBJ1-5, with D possibly matching TRBD1 (6 bases). This CDR3 comprises 15 residues. The V gene's germline CDR1 is MGHRA and CDR2 YSYEKL. V dropped 3 bases and J dropped 1 base, with 10 bases sitting between them. The CDR3 reads CASSQTGTSNQPQHF. CDR3 in DNA: TGCGCCAGCAGCCAGACCGGGACAAGCAATCAGCCCCAGCATTTT.

The V gene is TRBV5-1, the J gene TRBJ1-3, with D uncertain. The ends were cut back, 0 bases at V and 0 bases at J, with 7 bases in the middle. The CDR3 contains 15 residues. From germline, CDR1 is SGHRS and CDR2 YFSETQ. The CDR3 DNA sequence: TGCGCCAGCAGCTTGGTAGGCACCTCTGGAAACACCATATATTTT. This translates into CASSLVGTSGNTIYF.

The rearrangement links TRBV5-1 to TRBJ2-1; D not resolved. This CDR3 is 15 amino acids long. The germline V gene has CDR1 SGHRS and CDR2 YFSETQ. The ends were cut back, 6 bases at V and 9 bases at J, with 22 bases in the middle. CDR3 nucleotide sequence: TGCGCCAGCACGGTCGTACGGTCAGGACCTAGTGAGCAGTTCTTC. Protein sequence: CASTVVRSGPSEQFF. Together with reference TRBV5-1 and TRBJ2-1, the CDR3 gives the full variable domain: KAGVTQTPRYLIKTRGQQVTLSCSPISGHRSVSWYQQTPGQGLQFLFEYFSETQRNKGNFPGRFSGRQFSNSRSEMNVSTLELGDSALYLCASTVVRSGPSEQFFGPGTRLTVL.

The CDR3 here is CAWSPFRGQGRSEQFF. The DNA of the CDR3 is TGTGCCTGGAGCCCCTTTAGGGGACAGGGGAGGAGTGAGCAGTTCTTC. The chain couples TRBV30 to TRBJ2-1; 10 bases map to TRBD1. V gave up 3 bases and J gave up 9 bases; unmatched junction bases: 14. Looked up from germline, CDR1 is GTSNPN and CDR2 is SVGIG (reference sequence). The CDR3 contains 16 residues.

The gene calls are TRBV6-6 and TRBJ1-2; 9 positions match TRBD1. With 6 bases clipped from V and 8 bases from J, the junction kept 13 bases outside the gene matches. CDR3 length equals 15 residues. Germline V gene lookup returns CDR1 MNHNY and CDR2 SVGAGI (reference sequence). In DNA, the CDR3 is TGTGCCAGCAGCCGTCTCCCGGGACAGGGTTTGGGCTACACCTTC. It specifies CASSRLPGQGLGYTF.

The chain couples TRBV6-5 to TRBJ2-7; D possibly matches TRBD1 or TRBD2 (5 bases each). Germline V gene lookup returns CDR1 MNHEY and CDR2 SVGAGI. V lost 5 bases and J 7 bases, leaving 15 bases between the germline ends. The CDR3 consists of 13 residues. CDR3 residues: CASSVQGRGEQYF. CDR3 DNA: TGTGCCAGCAGTGTCCAGGGCCGCGGGGAGCAGTACTTC.

This chain connects TRBV19 to TRBJ2-7; D gene unclear. Deletions cut 2 bases from V and 6 bases from J, with 11 bases between. The germline gives CDR1 LNHDA, CDR2 SQIVND (reference sequence). This CDR3 has 13 residues. The CDR3 nucleotides read TGTGCCAGTAGTATACGGGCGCACGGCGAGCAGTACTTC. Protein: CASSIRAHGEQYF.

This clone turned up a few times. CDR3 loop: CASSAKRSSGIETQYF. The CDR3 DNA sequence: TGTGCCAGCAGCGCTAAACGTTCTAGTGGGATAGAGACCCAGTACTTC. The J gene is TRBJ2-5, the V gene TRBV7-8; D not resolved. This CDR3 is built from 16 residues. Germline V gives CDR1 SGHVS, CDR2 FQNEAQ. The V and J ends lost 5 bases and 4 bases respectively, with 20 bases between them.

This clone has only a few counts. V usage is TRBV7-9 and J usage is TRBJ1-1, with D unclear. Germline CDR1 SEHNR, CDR2 FQNEAQ (reference sequence). Between the trimmed V and J ends, which lost 0 bases and 4 bases, there was a span of 12 bases. The CDR3 covers 15 residues. The CDR3 loop is CASSLAVAASTEAFF. CDR3 nucleotides: TGTGCCAGCAGCTTAGCTGTAGCAGCGAGCACTGAAGCTTTCTTT.

The chain recombines TRBV19 with TRBJ2-7; 8 bases are shared with TRBD1. V lost 3 bases, J lost 1 base, and 2 bases stayed unmatched. Germline loops: CDR1 LNHDA, CDR2 SQIVND (reference sequence). This CDR3 comprises 14 residues. The CDR3 coding sequence is TGTGCCAGTAGTATGGGACAGGCATCCTACGAGCAGTACTTC. Residues: CASSMGQASYEQYF.

The gene calls are TRBV9 and TRBJ2-2; D uncertain. Per the germline V gene, CDR1 is SGDLS and CDR2 is YYNGEE. Deletions cut 6 bases from V and 7 bases from J, with 10 bases between. The CDR3 length is 12 residues. CDR3 nucleotide sequence: TGTGCCAGCACCCCGACGGACGGGGAGCTGTTTTTT. Amino acid sequence: CASTPTDGELFF.

J is TRBJ2-5 and V is TRBV29-1; TRBD1 might be the D (5 bases). The germline V gene has CDR1 SQVTM and CDR2 ANQGSEA. The CDR3 is 13 amino acids. Trimming took 4 bases from V and 5 from J, leaving 14 bases between them. The CDR3 is CSVGRAWGETQYF. DNA for the CDR3: TGCAGCGTTGGTAGGGCGTGGGGCGAGACCCAGTACTTC. Drawing the rest from reference TRBV29-1 and TRBJ2-5, the complete variable domain is SAVISQKPSRDICQRGTSLTIQCQVDSQVTMMFWYRQQPGQSLTLIATANQGSEATYESGFVIDKFPISRPNLTFSTLTVSNMSPEDSSIYLCSVGRAWGETQYFGPGTRLLVL.

This clone was counted only a few times. The chain uses TRBV29-1 and TRBJ1-5; D remains ambiguous. The CDR3 contains 12 residues. Between the trimmed V and J ends, which lost 4 bases and 2 bases, there was a span of 6 bases. CDR1 and CDR2 (germline): SQVTM, ANQGSEA. The CDR3 spells CSVGAGNQPQHF. The DNA of the CDR3 is TGCAGCGTTGGAGCAGGCAATCAGCCCCAGCATTTT.

DNA of the CDR3: TGTGCCAGCTCACGCGACAGGGGTCCTGTTCAGCCCCAGCATTTT. Protein sequence: CASSRDRGPVQPQHF. V is TRBV18 and J is TRBJ1-5; 8 nucleotides align to TRBD1. Germline CDR1 KGHSH, CDR2 LQKENI. CDR3 size: 15 residues. Trimming removed 4 bases from V and 6 bases from J; junction bases left unmatched: 8.

The J gene is TRBJ1-5, the V gene TRBV28; no clear D. V lost 3 bases and J lost 7, with 10 bases in between. This CDR3 spans 13 amino acids. Germline V gene lookup returns CDR1 MDHEN and CDR2 SYDVKM. The CDR3 nucleotides are TGTGCCAGCAGTTTCCCAAATCGGCAGCCCCAGCATTTT. Translation: CASSFPNRQPQHF. Looking up the rest from reference TRBV28 and TRBJ1-5 gives the full variable domain: DVKVTQSSRYLVKRTGEKVFLECVQDMDHENMFWYRQDPGLGLRLIYFSYDVKMKEKGDIPEGYSVSREKKERFSLILESASTNQTSMYLCASSFPNRQPQHFGDGTRLSIL.